The 27 T cell receptor beta chains in this list originate from one sample, sequenced in a study of human T cells and chemical hapten exposure. Stated time point: patch test 3, about 24 weeks after DPC sensitization. As to treatment: therapeutic diphenylcyclopropenone sensitization with weekly scalp DPC. TCRdb redid the calling of the RACE reads with MiXCR, one entry per CDR3 protein. In the table there are roughly 90,000 distinct CDR3 sequences, 9.5% to 13% of which are singletons. The sequences come from whole blood, collected in connection with sensitization to the hapten diphenylcyclopropenone (DPC). The source of these receptors is a young woman with alopecia areata. Some clones in this sample may be carry-over from other donors' samples.

In its sample, this clonotype was seen many times. The chain combines TRBV18 with TRBJ2-6; D is unresolved. CDR3 length: 17 residues. CDR1 and CDR2 from the germline V gene are KGHSH and LQKENI. V was pared by 2 bases and J by 2 bases, with 13 bases between. In DNA, the CDR3 is TGTGCCAGCTCACCATCTTCTTTTGGGACTGGGGCCAACGTCCTGACTTTC. Translating it yields CASSPSSFGTGANVLTF.

This clonotype has at least ten counts. This chain links TRBV7-2 with TRBJ2-5; the D gene is possibly TRBD2 (6 bases). Trimming cost V 5 bases and J 7 bases, with 17 bases left between them. The CDR3 extends over 14 amino acids. Germline V lookup: CDR1 SGHTA, CDR2 FQGNSA. For the CDR3, the DNA is TGTGCCAGCAGCACACAGACTAGTTCTGTGACCCAGTACTTC. Protein sequence: CASSTQTSSVTQYF.

This clonotype occurred a few times. This chain connects TRBV7-2 to TRBJ2-7; 8 bases are a match to TRBD2. Per germline, CDR1 SGHTA and CDR2 FQGNSA. The trim removed 8 bases at V and 7 bases at J, leaving 7 bases unmatched. The CDR3 sequence is 12 residues long. The CDR3 loop reads CASGRLAREQYF. The DNA of the CDR3 is TGTGCCAGCGGCCGACTAGCGAGGGAGCAGTACTTC.

The V gene is TRBV7-2, the J gene TRBJ1-5; D is possibly TRBD1 (6 bases). Germline V CDR1 and CDR2: SGHTA, FQGNSA. The V end was cut by 5 bases, the J end by 2 bases, with 13 bases between. The CDR3 is made up of 15 amino acids. The CDR3 region is CASSGGPTGNQPQHF. The DNA for the CDR3 is TGTGCCAGCAGCGGGGGCCCAACGGGCAATCAGCCCCAGCATTTT.

This clonotype was observed at least ten times. This CDR3 is CASSLTTNPNQPQHF. As DNA, the CDR3 is TGTGCCAGCAGCTTAACCACGAACCCCAATCAGCCCCAGCATTTT. The rearrangement uses TRBV7-2 and TRBJ1-5; unclear D gene. Germline loops: CDR1 SGHTA, CDR2 FQGNSA. The germline V and J ends were trimmed by 2 bases and 3 bases, with 11 bases remaining between them. This CDR3 region has 15 residues. The whole variable domain, filled in from reference TRBV7-2 and TRBJ1-5, reads GAGVSQSPSNKVTEKGKDVELRCDPISGHTALYWYRQSLGQGLEFLIYFQGNSAPDKSGLPSDRFSAERTGGSVSTLTIQRTQQEDSAVYLCASSLTTNPNQPQHFGDGTRLSIL.

There are many counts of this clonotype. The chain uses TRBV4-3 and TRBJ2-5; TRBD1 is a possible D gene (5 bases). Trimming removed 3 bases at V and 5 bases at J, with 13 bases between. Germline V lookup: CDR1 LGHNA, CDR2 YSLEER. This CDR3 has 14 amino acids. The CDR3 DNA sequence: TGCGCCAGCAGCCAGGATACTAAGGGGGAGACCCAGTACTTC. It specifies CASSQDTKGETQYF.

In its sample, this clonotype was seen many times. The chain uses TRBV28 and TRBJ2-2; no definite D call. Trimming took off 4 bases at V and 5 bases at J, with 8 bases between the two ends. The CDR3 is 13 amino acids. Germline loops: CDR1 MDHEN, CDR2 SYDVKM. CDR3 nucleotide sequence: TGTGCCAGCAGTTCCTTAGGGACCGGGGAGCTGTTTTTT. Amino acids: CASSSLGTGELFF. The full variable domain, in which reference TRBV28 and TRBJ2-2 provide the parts outside the CDR3, is DVKVTQSSRYLVKRTGEKVFLECVQDMDHENMFWYRQDPGLGLRLIYFSYDVKMKEKGDIPEGYSVSREKKERFSLILESASTNQTSMYLCASSSLGTGELFFGEGSRLTVL.

There are many counts of this clonotype. The chain combines TRBV12-3 or TRBV12-4 with TRBJ1-4; no clear D. The CDR3 is 14 amino acids. Trimming left V 3 bases short and J 0 bases short, with 5 bases between. CDR3 residues: CASSLWATNEKLFF. CDR3 sequence (DNA): TGTGCCAGCAGTTTGTGGGCAACTAATGAAAAACTGTTTTTT.

This clonotype was detected many times. The V call is TRBV18, the J call TRBJ2-7, with D hard to call. The germline V gene has CDR1 KGHSH and CDR2 LQKENI. CDR3 length: 15 amino acids. The V end was cut by 4 bases, the J end by 1 base, with 14 bases between. This CDR3 is CASSLLSDGSYEQYF. The CDR3 DNA reads TGTGCCAGCTCACTACTGTCCGACGGTTCCTACGAGCAGTACTTC.

This clonotype has a count of ten or more. The gene calls are TRBV7-2 and TRBJ2-5; D gene ambiguous. The V gene lost 0 bases and the J gene lost 2 bases, with 16 bases spanning the gap. Germline lookup yields CDR1 SGHTA and CDR2 FQGNSA. This CDR3 has 17 amino acids. This CDR3 reads CASSLARTAGDQETQYF. The CDR3 DNA follows: TGTGCCAGCAGCTTAGCGCGTACGGCAGGTGATCAAGAGACCCAGTACTTC.

This clonotype was seen many times. The V and J genes are TRBV7-8 and TRBJ1-6; D is ambiguous. V lost 5 bases and J lost 6, with 14 bases in between. The CDR3 totals 15 residues. The V gene's germline CDR1 is SGHVS and CDR2 FQNEAQ. CDR3 sequence (DNA): TGTGCCAGCAGCCCCCTCTTGGGCTCTAATTCACCCCTCCACTTT. This translates into CASSPLLGSNSPLHF.

This chain links TRBV27 with TRBJ2-3, with D perhaps TRBD2 (6 bases). This CDR3 has 15 amino acids. CDR1 and CDR2 from the germline V gene are MNHEY and SMNVEV (reference sequence). With 6 bases removed from V and 3 bases from J, the gap between germline ends came to 16 bases. CDR3 nucleotides: TGTGCCAGCAGCCGAGCGGGCAAAAGTACAGATACGCAGTATTTT. Its protein is CASSRAGKSTDTQYF.

This clonotype appeared many times. The genes are TRBV3-1 and TRBJ1-2; TRBD1 might be the D (5 bases). V was cut by 6 bases and J by 5 bases, with 22 bases left in between. Looked up from germline, CDR1 is LGHDT and CDR2 is YNNKEL (reference sequence). CDR3 length: 16 residues. The CDR3 DNA reads as TGTGCCAGCAGGCTGTCCGGGACCATGAACCGGTATGGCTACACCTTC. As protein: CASRLSGTMNRYGYTF.

V is TRBV12-3 or TRBV12-4 and J is TRBJ2-1; 8 bases are shared with TRBD1. There are 13 residues in the CDR3. Germline trimming cut 3 bases from V and 9 bases from J; bases unmatched to any gene: 4. CDR3 sequence (DNA): TGTGCCAGCAGTTTTGGACAGGGCGCTGAGCAGTTCTTC. It codes for CASSFGQGAEQFF.

A few counts support this clonotype. The rearrangement joins TRBV28 to TRBJ1-5, with a weak D call TRBD1 (5 bases). CDR3 length: 16 amino acids. Germline CDR1 reads MDHEN; CDR2 reads SYDVKM. Trimming took off 5 bases at V and 6 bases at J, with 20 bases between the two ends. Written as DNA, the CDR3 is TGTGCCAGCAGTGCGGGGACTAAACCCTGGCCTCAGCCCCAGCATTTT. It is translated as CASSAGTKPWPQPQHF. Based on the CDR3 plus reference TRBV28 and TRBJ1-5, the full variable domain is DVKVTQSSRYLVKRTGEKVFLECVQDMDHENMFWYRQDPGLGLRLIYFSYDVKMKEKGDIPEGYSVSREKKERFSLILESASTNQTSMYLCASSAGTKPWPQPQHFGDGTRLSIL.

This clonotype was seen only a few times. The V call is TRBV9, the J call TRBJ1-1; D uncertain. Deletions cut 3 bases from V and 0 bases from J, with 9 bases between. CDR3 size: 14 residues. Germline V gene data show CDR1 as SGDLS and CDR2 as YYNGEE. DNA of the CDR3: TGTGCCAGCAGCGCCGGACTTCTGAACACTGAAGCTTTCTTT. Its translation is CASSAGLLNTEAFF.

The chain employs TRBV11-2 and TRBJ2-1, with D perhaps matching TRBD2 (5 bases). The V gene's germline CDR1 is SGHAT and CDR2 FQNNGV. The CDR3 covers 13 residues. The V end was cut by 4 bases, the J end by 15 bases, with 19 bases between. The CDR3 nucleotides are TGTGCCAGCAGCTCTGGACTGGGTTTAGAACCGTTCTTC. Translated: CASSSGLGLEPFF.

There are a few counts of this clonotype. The V and J genes are TRBV12-3 or TRBV12-4 and TRBJ2-7; D is ambiguous. This CDR3 is 14 amino acids long. V was trimmed by 6 bases and J by 5 bases, leaving 17 bases between them. The CDR3 is CASRPAGSTHEQYF. DNA for the CDR3: TGTGCCAGCAGGCCCGCCGGGTCCACCCACGAGCAGTACTTC.

This clonotype came up many times. The CDR3 sequence: CASSARTDPGQYF. The CDR3 nucleotides are TGTGCCAGCAGCGCCCGGACAGACCCTGGGCAGTACTTC. The rearrangement links TRBV3-1 to TRBJ2-7, with TRBD1 as a possible D gene (6 bases). Trimming cost V 5 bases and J 9 bases, with 17 bases left between them. The CDR3 sequence is 13 residues long. The germline gives CDR1 LGHDT, CDR2 YNNKEL (reference sequence).

This clonotype was detected ten times or more. V and J are TRBV5-6 and TRBJ2-3; the D is unclear. This CDR3 is 14 amino acids long. Trimming stripped 2 bases from V and 2 bases from J, with 9 bases between. The germline gives CDR1 SGHDT, CDR2 YYEEEE. This CDR3 is CASSFGSATDTQYF. CDR3 nucleotides: TGTGCCAGCAGCTTCGGGTCTGCCACAGATACGCAGTATTTT.

This chain connects TRBV10-1 to TRBJ2-3; 7 positions agree with TRBD1. The V segment lost 8 bases and the J segment 5 bases; nucleotides outside the gene matches: 13. This CDR3 spans 15 amino acids. Germline-derived CDR1 and CDR2 are WNHNN and SYGVQD (reference sequence). CDR3 amino acids: CASETGPGGKDTQYF. CDR3 DNA: TGCGCCAGCGAGACAGGGCCTGGGGGAAAAGATACGCAGTATTTT.

In its sample, this clonotype was seen many times. The V and J genes are TRBV13 and TRBJ1-2; D is perhaps TRBD1 (5 bases). Germline V gene data show CDR1 as PRHDT and CDR2 as FYEKMQ (reference sequence). The CDR3 runs 13 residues. The V gene lost 0 bases and the J gene lost 7 bases, with 9 bases spanning the gap. CDR3 amino acids: CASSLGGEPGYTF. CDR3 nucleotides: TGTGCCAGCAGCTTAGGAGGGGAACCTGGCTACACCTTC.

This clonotype came up many times. The chain carries TRBV29-1 and TRBJ2-3, with 10 bases aligning to TRBD2. From germline, CDR1 is SQVTM and CDR2 ANQGSEA. This CDR3 has 14 amino acids. The V gene end was trimmed by 6 bases and the J gene end by 1 base; junction bases not matched to a gene: 4. Here the CDR3 reads CSVESGGGTDTQYF. CDR3 nucleotides: TGCAGCGTAGAAAGCGGGGGGGGCACAGATACGCAGTATTTT.

In this sample, this clonotype turned up a few times. The chain links TRBV6-1 to TRBJ1-4; 9 bases agree with TRBD1. CDR1 and CDR2 from the germline V gene are MNHNS and SASEGT. After removal of 6 bases from V and 6 bases from J, the junction contained 11 bases not matched to a gene. There are 16 residues in the CDR3. CDR3 in DNA: TGTGCCAGCAGACCGGGACAGGGTCTTGTTTATGAAAAACTGTTTTTT. This encodes CASRPGQGLVYEKLFF.

The chain combines TRBV6-2 or TRBV6-3 with TRBJ1-1, with D unresolved. Germline values: CDR1 MNHEY, CDR2 SVGEGT. CDR3 length: 15 amino acids. V was pared by 0 bases and J by 5 bases, with 13 bases between. CDR3 bases: TGTGCCAGCAGTTACTCGATGGGGAGTAGAACTGAAGCTTTCTTT. Translating gives CASSYSMGSRTEAFF.

This clonotype was found many times. The chain is built from TRBV20-1 and TRBJ2-2; D ambiguous. The CDR3 extends over 14 amino acids. CDR1 DFQATT and CDR2 SNEGSKA come from the germline V gene (reference sequence). Deletions cut 5 bases from V and 3 bases from J, with 13 bases between. The CDR3 sequence: CSAPPLTYTGELFF. The CDR3 DNA reads TGCAGTGCTCCCCCGTTGACGTACACCGGGGAGCTGTTTTTT.

V gene TRBV20-1 combines with J gene TRBJ2-5; 9 positions match TRBD1. V shed 6 bases and J 4 bases; nucleotides not matched to a gene: 12. The CDR3 loop spans 15 amino acids. Germline CDR1 DFQATT, CDR2 SNEGSKA (reference sequence). CDR3 protein: CSADRGDVPVETQYF. CDR3 DNA: TGCAGTGCCGACAGGGGGGACGTACCGGTAGAGACCCAGTACTTC.